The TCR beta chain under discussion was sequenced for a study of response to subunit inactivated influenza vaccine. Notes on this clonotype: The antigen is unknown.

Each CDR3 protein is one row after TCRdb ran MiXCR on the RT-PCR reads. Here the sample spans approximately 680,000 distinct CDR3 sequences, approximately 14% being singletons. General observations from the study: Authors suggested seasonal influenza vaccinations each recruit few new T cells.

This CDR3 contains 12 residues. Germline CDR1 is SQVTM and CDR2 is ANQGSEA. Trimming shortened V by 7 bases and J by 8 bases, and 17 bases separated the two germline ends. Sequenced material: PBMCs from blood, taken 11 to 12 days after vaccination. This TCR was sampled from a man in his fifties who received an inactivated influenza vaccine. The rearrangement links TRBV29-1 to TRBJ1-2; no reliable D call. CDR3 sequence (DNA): TGCAGCGCCCGGCGGCAGCCCTCAGGCTACACCTTC. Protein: CSARRQPSGYTF. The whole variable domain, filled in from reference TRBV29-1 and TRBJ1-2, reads SAVISQKPSRDICQRGTSLTIQCQVDSQVTMMFWYRQQPGQSLTLIATANQGSEATYESGFVIDKFPISRPNLTFSTLTVSNMSPEDSSIYLCSARRQPSGYTFGSGTRLTVV.